This is a list of T cell receptor beta chains from one sample in a study of cytomegalovirus exposure and HLA in healthy donors. The protocol was immunoSEQ multiplex PCR, while the TCRdb copy is restricted to in-frame clones and leaves out a portion. Among approximately 160,000 clones, 68% were seen once, and the ten largest hold roughly 1.5%. Sequences were obtained from PBMCs. These receptors all stem from a man aged 50-59 years in good health and CMV-seronegative. Each CDR3 is given with its conserved first and last residue. Fields, in order: J gene, V gene, D gene, clone size, CDR3 protein, CDR3 DNA. The D gene is left open where the match is weak. Clone size is shown for a subset of rows, as once, few, many or a class of expanded clone.

TRBJ1-5,TRBV6-5,-,-,CASSTGQAQPQHF,TGTGCCAGCAGCACGGGACAAGCTCAGCCCCAGCATTTT
TRBJ1-1,TRBV5-1,TRBD1,-,CASSFQGAGTEAFF,TGCGCCAGCAGCTTTCAGGGGGCTGGGACTGAAGCTTTCTTT
TRBJ1-1,TRBV5-8,-,-,CASNRAWELGMNTEAFF,TGTGCCAGCAACAGAGCATGGGAGCTTGGAATGAACACTGAAGCTTTCTTT
TRBJ2-7,TRBV18,TRBD2,-,CASSPGGGGAMSYEQYF,TGTGCCAGCTCCCCCGGCGGCGGGGGGGCGATGAGTTACGAGCAGTACTTC
TRBJ2-5,TRBV7-2,TRBD1,-,CASSWSDRGHETQYF,TGTGCCAGCAGTTGGTCTGACAGGGGGCACGAGACCCAGTACTTC
TRBJ1-3,TRBV7-2,-,-,CASSLGGLDHGNTIYF,TGTGCCAGCAGCTTAGGCGGGTTAGATCATGGAAACACCATATATTTT
TRBJ1-1,TRBV4-2,TRBD1,-,CASSQADRGDTEAFF,TGTGCCAGCAGCCAAGCGGACAGGGGAGACACTGAAGCTTTCTTT
TRBJ2-7,TRBV30,-,-,CACPCWAIFYEQYF,TGTGCCTGCCCGTGTTGGGCGATCTTCTACGAGCAGTACTTC
TRBJ1-5,TRBV9,-,-,CASSVGQGFTQPQHF,TGTGCCAGCAGCGTAGGTCAGGGGTTCACTCAGCCCCAGCATTTT
TRBJ2-3,TRBV18,TRBD1,-,CASSPFGTGGPTDTQYF,TGTGCCAGCTCACCATTTGGGACAGGGGGCCCCACAGATACGCAGTATTTT
TRBJ2-1,TRBV11-3,TRBD1,-,CASSLGDSGQGAGEQFF,TGTGCCAGCAGCTTGGGGGACTCGGGACAGGGGGCGGGTGAGCAGTTCTTC
TRBJ2-2,TRBV6-5,TRBD1,-,CASRGTAGELFF,TGTGCCAGCAGGGGGACAGCCGGGGAGCTGTTTTTT
TRBJ1-5,TRBV7-8,-,-,CASSLEAGGGGPQHF,TGTGCCAGCAGCTTAGAGGCCGGGGGAGGCGGGCCCCAGCATTTT
TRBJ2-3,TRBV19,TRBD1,-,CASSINRGRGDTQYF,TGTGCCAGTAGTATCAACAGGGGGCGTGGAGATACGCAGTATTTT
TRBJ2-7,TRBV18,TRBD1,-,CASSPRGQGAREQYF,TGTGCCAGCTCACCGCGAGGACAGGGGGCGAGGGAGCAGTACTTC
TRBJ1-2,TRBV4-3,-,once,CASSRNRELNYGYTF,TGCGCCAGCAGCCGCAACAGGGAACTTAACTATGGCTACACCTTC
TRBJ1-4,TRBV21-1,-,-,CASSKKSPLDRGTKTNEKLFF,TGTGCCAGCAGCAAAAAGAGCCCTTTGGACAGGGGAACAAAAACTAATGAAAAACTGTTTTTT
TRBJ1-2,TRBV19,TRBD1,-,CASSPGGQGTSYGYTF,TGTGCCAGTAGTCCAGGGGGACAGGGGACGTCTTATGGCTACACCTTC
TRBJ1-1,TRBV28,-,-,CASSTGRRGNTEAFF,TGTGCCAGCAGTACCGGACGGAGGGGGAACACTGAAGCTTTCTTT
TRBJ1-1,TRBV6-6,-,-,CASSRFSSMNTEAFF,TGTGCCAGCAGTCGGTTTAGTTCCATGAACACTGAAGCTTTCTTT
TRBJ1-4,TRBV27,TRBD1,-,CASSPGQGALQTNEKLFF,TGTGCCAGCAGTCCGGGACAGGGGGCCCTACAAACTAATGAAAAACTGTTTTTT
TRBJ2-1,TRBV7-6,-,-,CASSLAGGRYNEQFF,TGTGCCAGCAGCTTAGCAGGGGGTCGCTACAATGAGCAGTTCTTC
TRBJ1-2,TRBV6-1,-,-,CASSVVLNSGTYGYTF,TGTGCCAGCAGTGTAGTTCTTAACTCGGGAACGTATGGCTACACCTTC
TRBJ1-2,TRBV7-2,-,-,CASRPTGQDGYTF,TGTGCCAGCAGGCCTACAGGGCAGGATGGCTACACCTTC
TRBJ1-1,TRBV29-1,TRBD1,few,CSALPGTGGSAVGAFF,TGCAGCGCACTACCCGGGACAGGGGGCAGCGCGGTTGGAGCTTTCTTT
TRBJ1-1,TRBV18,TRBD1,-,CASSPSRTGVPNTEAFF,TGTGCCAGCTCACCATCCAGGACAGGGGTTCCGAACACTGAAGCTTTCTTT
TRBJ2-1,TRBV27,TRBD2,-,CASSEFSGGPYNEQFF,TGTGCCAGCAGCGAATTTAGCGGGGGTCCCTACAATGAGCAGTTCTTC
TRBJ2-1,TRBV9,TRBD2,-,CASSVSGGDAYNEQFF,TGTGCCAGCAGCGTTAGCGGGGGGGACGCCTACAATGAGCAGTTCTTC
TRBJ1-5,TRBV5-6,TRBD1,-,CASSFYRGQVSNQPQHF,TGTGCCAGCAGCTTCTATAGGGGGCAGGTAAGCAATCAGCCCCAGCATTTT
TRBJ2-7,TRBV7-2,-,-,CASSLQDYYYEQYF,TGTGCCAGCAGCTTACAAGACTATTACTACGAGCAGTACTTC
TRBJ2-2,TRBV6-1,-,-,CASSDDLNTGELFF,TGTGCCAGCAGTGATGACTTGAACACCGGGGAGCTGTTTTTT
TRBJ1-1,TRBV7-6,-,-,CASSLPGQKNTEAFF,TGTGCCAGCAGCTTACCAGGACAGAAGAACACTGAAGCTTTCTTT
TRBJ1-1,TRBV6-5,-,-,CASSLTLNTEAFF,TGTGCCAGCAGTCTTACACTGAACACTGAAGCTTTCTTT
TRBJ2-1,TRBV9,-,few,CASSVGTGSSYNEQFF,TGTGCCAGCAGCGTAGGGACGGGGAGCTCCTACAATGAGCAGTTCTTC
TRBJ2-5,TRBV5-1,-,-,CASSLGGGQETQYF,TGCGCCAGCAGCTTGGGAGGGGGACAAGAGACCCAGTACTTC
TRBJ1-5,TRBV28,-,-,CASSLNTYQPQHF,TGTGCCAGCAGTTTAAACACCTATCAGCCCCAGCATTTT
TRBJ1-2,TRBV6-5,TRBD1,few,CASRRTGVGYGYTF,TGTGCCAGCAGACGGACAGGGGTCGGCTATGGCTACACCTTC
TRBJ1-1,TRBV18,-,-,CASSPWTQGNTEAFF,TGTGCCAGCTCACCCTGGACACAGGGGAACACTGAAGCTTTCTTT
TRBJ2-7,TRBV4-2,TRBD2,-,CASSHHDLAGGNEQYF,TGTGCCAGCAGCCACCATGATCTAGCGGGGGGGAACGAGCAGTACTTC
TRBJ2-5,TRBV6-1,-,-,CASSEGGVRQTQYF,TGTGCCAGCAGTGAAGGGGGGGTCCGGCAGACCCAGTACTTC
TRBJ2-7,TRBV6-5,TRBD1,-,CASSYSGTGIYEQYF,TGTGCCAGCAGTTACTCCGGGACAGGGATCTACGAGCAGTACTTC
TRBJ1-1,TRBV28,-,-,CASRPGAGVAEAFF,TGTGCCAGCAGGCCAGGGGCTGGGGTGGCTGAAGCTTTCTTT
TRBJ1-3,TRBV7-2,-,-,CASSLVAGANTIYF,TGTGCCAGCAGCTTAGTCGCGGGGGCTAACACCATATATTTT
TRBJ2-3,TRBV27,-,few,CASTRGGGVDTQYF,TGTGCCAGCACCCGAGGGGGCGGGGTGGATACGCAGTATTTT
TRBJ2-3,TRBV11-2,-,-,CASSLDKGADTQYF,TGTGCCAGCAGCTTAGACAAGGGAGCGGATACGCAGTATTTT
TRBJ1-1,TRBV19,TRBD1,-,CASSTGTGGNTEAFF,TGTGCCAGTAGTACCGGGACAGGGGGGAACACTGAAGCTTTCTTT
TRBJ2-6,TRBV14,-,-,CASSLQLSGANVLTF,TGTGCCAGCAGCCTACAGCTTTCTGGGGCCAACGTCCTGACTTTC
TRBJ2-3,TRBV7-9,TRBD1,few,CASSVQDRGLLITDTQYF,TGTGCCAGCAGCGTTCAGGACAGGGGGCTACTTATTACAGATACGCAGTATTTT
TRBJ2-5,TRBV7-2,TRBD2,-,CASSLYGRGGEETQYF,TGTGCCAGCAGCTTATATGGCCGGGGGGGCGAAGAGACCCAGTACTTC
TRBJ2-1,TRBV5-4,-,-,CASSPGGTPYNEQFF,TGTGCCAGCAGCCCCGGCGGGACTCCCTACAATGAGCAGTTCTTC
TRBJ1-2,TRBV5-4,TRBD1,-,CASSFDRGSYGYTF,TGTGCCAGCAGCTTCGACAGGGGGAGCTATGGCTACACCTTC
TRBJ2-4,TRBV12-5,-,-,CASGLDPGGGPQAKNIQYF,TGTGCTAGTGGTTTGGACCCCGGCGGGGGCCCGCAGGCCAAAAACATTCAGTACTTC
TRBJ2-1,TRBV10-3,TRBD2,few,CAISESGTSKEEQFF,TGTGCCATCAGTGAGTCAGGGACTAGCAAGGAGGAGCAGTTCTTC
TRBJ2-7,TRBV5-6,TRBD1,-,CASSLGDSAYEQYF,TGTGCCAGCAGCTTGGGGGACAGCGCCTACGAGCAGTACTTC